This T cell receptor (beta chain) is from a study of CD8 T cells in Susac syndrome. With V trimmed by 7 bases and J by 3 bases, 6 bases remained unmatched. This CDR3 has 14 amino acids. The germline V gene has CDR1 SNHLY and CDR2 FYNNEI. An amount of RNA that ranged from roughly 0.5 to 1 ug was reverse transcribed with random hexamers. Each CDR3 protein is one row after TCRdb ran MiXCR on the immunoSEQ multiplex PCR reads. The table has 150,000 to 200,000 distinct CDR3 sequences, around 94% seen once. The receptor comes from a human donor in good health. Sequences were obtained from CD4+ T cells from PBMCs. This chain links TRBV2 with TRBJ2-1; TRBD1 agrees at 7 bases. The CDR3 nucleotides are TGTGCCAGCATTGATGGGACAGTCTACAATGAGCAGTTCTTC. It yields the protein CASIDGTVYNEQFF.